Each of the 6 T cell receptor beta chains below was sequenced from the same sample in a study of blood T cells in healthy people across ages. Sample-barcoded 5' priming and a J-beta primer mix drove a second PCR of 7 to 11 cycles. TCRdb reanalysed the 5' RACE reads using MiXCR and keeps one entry per CDR3 protein. Here the sample spans around 870,000 distinct CDR3 sequences, roughly 26% being singletons. Sequenced: blood. The receptors derive from a woman at least 80 years old in good health.

This clonotype was found many times. V and J are TRBV5-1 and TRBJ1-2; D possibly corresponds to TRBD1 (5 bases). This CDR3 contains 13 residues. Germline lookup yields CDR1 SGHRS and CDR2 YFSETQ. The V end lost 5 bases, the J end lost 7 bases, and 15 bases lay between the germline ends. The CDR3 nucleotides are TGCGCCAGCAGAGTGGCACAGGCTGGTGGCTACACCTTC. Amino acids: CASRVAQAGGYTF.

This clonotype was seen many times. The rearrangement links TRBV6-1 to TRBJ2-5; D is tentatively TRBD1 or TRBD2 (5 bases each). The germline V gene encodes CDR1 MNHNS and CDR2 SASEGT. The CDR3 is 17 residues long. Between the trimmed V and J ends, which lost 2 bases and 2 bases, there was a span of 18 bases. CDR3 loop: CASSERGGSGPQETQYF. CDR3 in DNA: TGTGCCAGCAGTGAAAGGGGCGGTTCGGGACCTCAAGAGACCCAGTACTTC.

This clonotype was counted ten times or more. The chain has TRBV5-1 and TRBJ2-4, with TRBD1 matching over 7 bases. Trimming cost V 3 bases and J 0 bases; bases outside gene matches: 9. The CDR3 sequence is 17 residues long. The germline gives CDR1 SGHRS, CDR2 YFSETQ. CDR3 amino acids: CASSSGTEYLAKNIQYF. For the CDR3, the DNA is TGCGCCAGCAGCTCCGGGACAGAGTACTTAGCCAAAAACATTCAGTACTTC.

This clonotype was observed at least ten times. The gene calls are TRBV29-1 and TRBJ2-7, with D perhaps TRBD2 (6 bases). Trimming shortened V by 6 bases and J by 0 bases, and 18 bases separated the two germline ends. The V gene's germline CDR1 is SQVTM and CDR2 ANQGSEA. CDR3 length equals 15 residues. The CDR3 spells CSVASGGMGSYEQYF. The CDR3 nucleotides are TGCAGCGTGGCCAGTGGAGGGATGGGCTCCTACGAGCAGTACTTC.

This clonotype has just one count. This could be a read error, since a much larger clone is one nucleotide away. This chain joins TRBV30 and TRBJ2-3; no firm D call. Trimming took 4 bases from V and 1 from J, leaving 9 bases between them. CDR1 and CDR2 from the germline V gene are GTSNPN and SVGIG (reference sequence). CDR3 size: 13 residues. CDR3 region: CAWTWAGTDTQYF. The CDR3 DNA follows: TGTGCCTGGACCTGGGCAGGCACAGATACGCAGTATTTT.

The chain employs TRBV6-2 or TRBV6-3 and TRBJ1-2; no definite D call. The CDR3 runs to 15 residues. Trimming stripped 5 bases from V and 2 bases from J, with 15 bases between. Germline assignment: CDR1 MNHEY and CDR2 SVGEGT. In DNA, the CDR3 is TGTGCCAGCAGTCGTCCCTCGGGTGGAAACTATGGCTACACCTTC. Its protein is CASSRPSGGNYGYTF.